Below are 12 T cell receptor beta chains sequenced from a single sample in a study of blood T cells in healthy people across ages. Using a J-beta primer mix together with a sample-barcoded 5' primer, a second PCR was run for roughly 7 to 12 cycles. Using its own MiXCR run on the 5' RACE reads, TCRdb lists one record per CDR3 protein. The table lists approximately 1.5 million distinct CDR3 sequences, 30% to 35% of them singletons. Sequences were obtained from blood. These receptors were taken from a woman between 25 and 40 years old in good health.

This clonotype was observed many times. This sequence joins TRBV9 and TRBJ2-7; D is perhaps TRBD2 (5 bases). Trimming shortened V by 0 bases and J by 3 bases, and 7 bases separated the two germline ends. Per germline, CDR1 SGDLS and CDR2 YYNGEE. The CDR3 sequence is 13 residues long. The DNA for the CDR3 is TGTGCCAGCAGCGTAGCTAGCAGCTACGAGCAGTACTTC. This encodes CASSVASSYEQYF.

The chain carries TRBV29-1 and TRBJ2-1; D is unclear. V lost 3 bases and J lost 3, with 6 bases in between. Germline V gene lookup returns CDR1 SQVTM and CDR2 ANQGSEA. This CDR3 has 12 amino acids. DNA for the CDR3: TGCAGCGTTGAGGGTCTCTACAATGAGCAGTTCTTC. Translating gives CSVEGLYNEQFF.

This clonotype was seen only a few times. The DNA for the CDR3 is TGTGCCAGCAGCCCGTCCGGGACTCACGAGCAGTACTTC. Residues: CASSPSGTHEQYF. V is TRBV3-1 and J is TRBJ2-5, with D possibly being TRBD2 (6 bases). The end of the DNA fits TRBJ2-7 better, so the J call may be wrong. CDR1 is LGHDT and CDR2 is YNNKEL in the germline V gene (reference sequence). CDR3 length: 13 residues.

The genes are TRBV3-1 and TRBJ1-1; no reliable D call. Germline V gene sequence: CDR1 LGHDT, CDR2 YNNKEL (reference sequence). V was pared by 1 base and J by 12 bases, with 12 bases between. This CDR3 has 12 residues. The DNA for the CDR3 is TGTGCCAGCAGCCAAGCGGGTATGATAACTTTCTTT. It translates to CASSQAGMITFF. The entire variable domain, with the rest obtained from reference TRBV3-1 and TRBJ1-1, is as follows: DTAVSQTPKYLVTQMGNDKSIKCEQNLGHDTMYWYKQDSKKFLKIMFSYNNKELIINETVPNRFSPKSPDKAHLNLHINSLELGDSAVYFCASSQAGMITFFGQGTRLTVV.

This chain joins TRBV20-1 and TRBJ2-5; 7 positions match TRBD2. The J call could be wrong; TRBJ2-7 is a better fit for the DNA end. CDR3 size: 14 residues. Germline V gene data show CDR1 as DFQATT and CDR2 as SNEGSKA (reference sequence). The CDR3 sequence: CSASPGLWGNEQYF. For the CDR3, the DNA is TGCAGTGCTAGTCCGGGACTATGGGGTAACGAGCAGTACTTC.

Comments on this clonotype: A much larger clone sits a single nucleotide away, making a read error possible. CDR3 protein: CVSSSGQYGYTF. The DNA for the CDR3 is TGTGTCAGCTCATCGGGACAGTATGGCTACACCTTC. The J gene is TRBJ1-2, the V gene TRBV18; 7 bases agree with TRBD1. This CDR3 is 12 amino acids long. Germline lookup yields CDR1 KGHSH and CDR2 LQKENI.

The CDR3 bases are TGCGCCAGCAGCCTGGAACAAGATTATGGGGACAGGGGGTTTTATAGCAATCAGCCCCAGCATTTT. Protein sequence: CASSLEQDYGDRGFYSNQPQHF. This chain links TRBV5-1 with TRBJ1-5, with 11 bases aligning to TRBD1. The CDR3 runs 22 residues. V was clipped by 4 bases and J by 0 bases; unmatched bases: 21. Per germline, CDR1 SGHRS and CDR2 YFSETQ.

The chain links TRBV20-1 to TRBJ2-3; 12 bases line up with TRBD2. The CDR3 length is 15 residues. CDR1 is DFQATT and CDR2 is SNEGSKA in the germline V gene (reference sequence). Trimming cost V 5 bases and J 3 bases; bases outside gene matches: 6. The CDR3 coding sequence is TGCAGTGCTCAGGGACTAGCGGGTGTGACAGATACGCAGTATTTT. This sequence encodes CSAQGLAGVTDTQYF.

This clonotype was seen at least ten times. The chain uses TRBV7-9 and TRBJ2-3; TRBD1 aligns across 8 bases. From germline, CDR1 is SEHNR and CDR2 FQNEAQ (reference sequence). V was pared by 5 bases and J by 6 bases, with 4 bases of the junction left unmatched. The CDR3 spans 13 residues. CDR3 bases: TGTGCCAGCAGCCAAGGACAGGGCGATACGCAGTATTTT. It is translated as CASSQGQGDTQYF.

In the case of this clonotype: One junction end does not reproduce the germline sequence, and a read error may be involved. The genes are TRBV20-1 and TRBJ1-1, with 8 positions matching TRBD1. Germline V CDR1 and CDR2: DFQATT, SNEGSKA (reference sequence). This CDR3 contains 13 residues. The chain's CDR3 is CSARETGDTEAFF. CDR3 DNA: TGCAGTGCGAGAGAGACAGGGGACACTGAAGCTTTCTTT.

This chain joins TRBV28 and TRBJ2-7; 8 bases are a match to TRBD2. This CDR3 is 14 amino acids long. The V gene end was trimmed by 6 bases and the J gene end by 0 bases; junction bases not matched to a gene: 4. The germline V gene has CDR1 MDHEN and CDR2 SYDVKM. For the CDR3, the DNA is TGTGCCAGCAGCATAGCGGGATTCTCCTACGAGCAGTACTTC. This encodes CASSIAGFSYEQYF.

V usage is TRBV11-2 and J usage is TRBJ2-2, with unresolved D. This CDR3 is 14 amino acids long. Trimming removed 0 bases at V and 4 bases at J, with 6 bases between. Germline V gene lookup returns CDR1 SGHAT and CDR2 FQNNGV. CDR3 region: CASSLEVATGELFF. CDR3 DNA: TGTGCCAGCAGCTTAGAGGTCGCCACCGGGGAGCTGTTTTTT.